This TCR beta chain was captured by sequencing in a study of ipilimumab plus nivolumab after autologous stem cell transplantation. Produced via immunoSEQ multiplex PCR; TCRdb's table is partial and in-frame only. The table lists some 45,000 clones, about 88% of them singletons. The sequencing used PBMCs, collected in a trial of ipilimumab plus nivolumab as post-transplant consolidation. This TCR derives from a male donor with multiple myeloma.

CDR3 in DNA: TGTGCCAGCAGCGAAGACACTTCCTATGGCTACACCTTC. This encodes CASSEDTSYGYTF. This chain connects TRBV7-3 to TRBJ1-2; the D is unclear. The germline V gene encodes CDR1 SGHTA and CDR2 FQGTGA. The ends were cut back, 5 bases at V and 4 bases at J, with 11 bases in the middle. This CDR3 is 13 amino acids long.